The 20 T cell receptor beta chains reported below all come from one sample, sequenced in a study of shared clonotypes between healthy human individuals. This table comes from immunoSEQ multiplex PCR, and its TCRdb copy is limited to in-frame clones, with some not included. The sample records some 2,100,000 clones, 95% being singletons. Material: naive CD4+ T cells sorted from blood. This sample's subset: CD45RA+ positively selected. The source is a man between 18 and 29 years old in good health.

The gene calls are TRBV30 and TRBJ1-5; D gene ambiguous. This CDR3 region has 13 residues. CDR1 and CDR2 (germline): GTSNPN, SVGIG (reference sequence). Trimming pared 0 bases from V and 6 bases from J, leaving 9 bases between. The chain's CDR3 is CAWSVERGQPQHF. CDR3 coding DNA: TGTGCCTGGAGTGTTGAGAGAGGTCAGCCCCAGCATTTT.

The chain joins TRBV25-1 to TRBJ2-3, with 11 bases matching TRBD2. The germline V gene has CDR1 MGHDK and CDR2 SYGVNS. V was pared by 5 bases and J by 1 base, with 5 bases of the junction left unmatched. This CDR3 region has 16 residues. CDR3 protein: CASSPVLAGGTDTQYF. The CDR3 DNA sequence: TGTGCCAGCAGTCCCGTACTAGCGGGGGGCACAGATACGCAGTATTTT. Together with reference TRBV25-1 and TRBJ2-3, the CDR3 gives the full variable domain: EADIYQTPRYLVIGTGKKITLECSQTMGHDKMYWYQQDPGMELHLIHYSYGVNSTEKGDLSSESTVSRIRTEHFPLTLESARPSHTSQYLCASSPVLAGGTDTQYFGPGTRLTVL.

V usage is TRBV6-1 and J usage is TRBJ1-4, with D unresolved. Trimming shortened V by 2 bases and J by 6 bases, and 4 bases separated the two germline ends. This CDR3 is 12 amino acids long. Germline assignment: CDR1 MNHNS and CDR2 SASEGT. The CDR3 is CASSETDEKLFF. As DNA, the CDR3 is TGTGCCAGCAGTGAAACAGATGAAAAACTGTTTTTT.

CDR3 loop: CASSQERGTYEQYF. The CDR3 DNA sequence: TGCGCCAGCAGCCAAGAGCGGGGGACCTACGAGCAGTACTTC. This chain connects TRBV4-1 to TRBJ2-7; 7 bases map to TRBD2. From germline, CDR1 is MGHRA and CDR2 YSYEKL. This CDR3 is built from 14 residues. V lost 0 bases and J lost 2; bases outside the gene matches: 1.

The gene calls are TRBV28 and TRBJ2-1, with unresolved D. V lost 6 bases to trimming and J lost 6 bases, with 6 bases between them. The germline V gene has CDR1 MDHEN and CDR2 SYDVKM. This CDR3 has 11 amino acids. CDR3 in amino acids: CASSIRNEQFF. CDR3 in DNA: TGTGCCAGCAGCATACGCAATGAGCAGTTCTTC.

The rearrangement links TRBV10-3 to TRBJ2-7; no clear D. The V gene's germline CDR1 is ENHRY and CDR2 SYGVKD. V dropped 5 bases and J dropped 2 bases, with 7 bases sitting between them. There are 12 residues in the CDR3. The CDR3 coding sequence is TGTGCCATCAGTAGTAGTCCCTACGAGCAGTACTTC. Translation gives CAISSSPYEQYF.

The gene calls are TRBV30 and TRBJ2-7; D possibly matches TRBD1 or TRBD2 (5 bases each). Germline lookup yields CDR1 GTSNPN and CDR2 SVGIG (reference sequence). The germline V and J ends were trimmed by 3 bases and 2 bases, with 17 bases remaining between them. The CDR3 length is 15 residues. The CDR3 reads CAWSPSGKRAYEQYF. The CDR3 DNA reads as TGTGCCTGGAGCCCTTCAGGGAAGAGGGCCTACGAGCAGTACTTC.

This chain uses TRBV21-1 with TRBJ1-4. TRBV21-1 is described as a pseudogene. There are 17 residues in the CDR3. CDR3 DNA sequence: TGTGCCAGCAGCAAAGGGGACCCCTACCAGGCTAATGAAAAACTGTTTTTT. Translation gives CASSKGDPYQANEKLFF.

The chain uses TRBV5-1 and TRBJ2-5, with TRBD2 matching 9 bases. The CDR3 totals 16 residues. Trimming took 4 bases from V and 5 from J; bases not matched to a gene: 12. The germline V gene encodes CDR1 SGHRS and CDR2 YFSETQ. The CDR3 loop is CASSPRVAGAGETQYF. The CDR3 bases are TGCGCCAGCAGCCCCCGGGTAGCGGGGGCCGGGGAGACCCAGTACTTC.

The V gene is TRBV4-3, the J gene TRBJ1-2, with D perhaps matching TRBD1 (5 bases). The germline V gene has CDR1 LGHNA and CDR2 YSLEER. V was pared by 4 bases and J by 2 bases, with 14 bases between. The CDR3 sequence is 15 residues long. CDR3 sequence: CASSRTLQENYGYTF. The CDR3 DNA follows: TGCGCCAGCAGCCGCACGTTACAGGAGAACTATGGCTACACCTTC.

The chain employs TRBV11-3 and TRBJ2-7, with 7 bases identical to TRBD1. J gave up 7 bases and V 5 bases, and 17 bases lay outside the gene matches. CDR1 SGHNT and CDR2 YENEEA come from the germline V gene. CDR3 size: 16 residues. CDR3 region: CASSPPPDRAVREQYF. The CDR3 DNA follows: TGTGCCAGCAGCCCACCCCCCGACAGGGCGGTGAGGGAGCAGTACTTC.

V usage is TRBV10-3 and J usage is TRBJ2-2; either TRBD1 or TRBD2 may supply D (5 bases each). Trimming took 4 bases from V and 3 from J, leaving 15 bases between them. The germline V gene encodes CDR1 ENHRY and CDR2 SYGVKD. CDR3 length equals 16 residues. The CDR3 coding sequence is TGTGCCATCAGTGCACGGGACCCCAGTGACACCGGGGAGCTGTTTTTT. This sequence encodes CAISARDPSDTGELFF.

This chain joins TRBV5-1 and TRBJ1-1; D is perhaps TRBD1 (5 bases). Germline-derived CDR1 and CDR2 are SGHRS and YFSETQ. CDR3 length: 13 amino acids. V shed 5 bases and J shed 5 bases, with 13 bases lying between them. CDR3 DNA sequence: TGCGCCAGCAGGGCAGGGCGCGAGACTGAAGCTTTCTTT. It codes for CASRAGRETEAFF.

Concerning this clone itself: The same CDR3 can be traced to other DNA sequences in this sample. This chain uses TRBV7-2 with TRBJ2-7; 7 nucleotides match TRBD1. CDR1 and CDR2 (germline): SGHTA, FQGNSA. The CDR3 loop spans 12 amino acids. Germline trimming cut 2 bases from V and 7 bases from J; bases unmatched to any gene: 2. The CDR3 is CASSLRGREQYF. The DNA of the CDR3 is TGTGCCAGCAGCTTAAGGGGGCGGGAGCAGTACTTC.

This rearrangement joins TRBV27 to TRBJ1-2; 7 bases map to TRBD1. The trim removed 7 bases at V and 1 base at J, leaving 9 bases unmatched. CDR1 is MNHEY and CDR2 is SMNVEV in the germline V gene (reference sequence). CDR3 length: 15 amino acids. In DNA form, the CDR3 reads TGTGCCAGCAAACCAACAGGGGTTGGTAACTATGGCTACACCTTC. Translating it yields CASKPTGVGNYGYTF.

DNA of the CDR3: TGCGCCAGCAGCTGGGTCGGTCTCGAGACGGCTGGCAATCAGCCCCAGCATTTT. Translating gives CASSWVGLETAGNQPQHF. This chain links TRBV5-1 with TRBJ1-5; D is unclear. Per the germline V gene, CDR1 is SGHRS and CDR2 is YFSETQ. V gave up 3 bases and J gave up 2 bases, with 21 bases separating them. The CDR3 extends over 18 amino acids. Full variable domain (remainder filled in from reference TRBV5-1 and TRBJ1-5): KAGVTQTPRYLIKTRGQQVTLSCSPISGHRSVSWYQQTPGQGLQFLFEYFSETQRNKGNFPGRFSGRQFSNSRSEMNVSTLELGDSALYLCASSWVGLETAGNQPQHFGDGTRLSIL.

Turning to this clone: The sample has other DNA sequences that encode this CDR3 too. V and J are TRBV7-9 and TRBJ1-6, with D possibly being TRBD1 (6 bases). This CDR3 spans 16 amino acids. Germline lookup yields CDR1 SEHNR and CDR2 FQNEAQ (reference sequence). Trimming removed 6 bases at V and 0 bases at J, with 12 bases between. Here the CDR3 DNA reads TGTGCCAGCAGTTTAACAGGGAGCTCCTATAATTCACCCCTCCACTTT. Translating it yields CASSLTGSSYNSPLHF.

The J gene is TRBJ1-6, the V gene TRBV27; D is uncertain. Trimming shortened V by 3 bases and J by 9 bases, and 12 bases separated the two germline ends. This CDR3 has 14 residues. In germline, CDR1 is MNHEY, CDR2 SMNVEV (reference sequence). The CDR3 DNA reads TGTGCCAGCAGTTTGAGCGGGATTGGTTCACCCCTCCACTTT. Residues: CASSLSGIGSPLHF.

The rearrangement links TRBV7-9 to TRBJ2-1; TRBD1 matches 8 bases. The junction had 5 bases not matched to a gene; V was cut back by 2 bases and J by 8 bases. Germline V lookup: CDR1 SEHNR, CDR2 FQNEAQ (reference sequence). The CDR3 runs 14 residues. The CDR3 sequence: CASSLRTGYDEQFF. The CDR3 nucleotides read TGTGCCAGCAGCTTACGGACAGGGTACGATGAGCAGTTCTTC.

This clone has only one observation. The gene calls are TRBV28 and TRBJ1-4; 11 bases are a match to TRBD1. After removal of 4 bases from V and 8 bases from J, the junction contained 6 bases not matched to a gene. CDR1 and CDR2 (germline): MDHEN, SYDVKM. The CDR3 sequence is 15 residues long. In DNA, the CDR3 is TGTGCCAGCAGTTCAGGACAGGGGGCTAGGGAAAAACTGTTTTTT. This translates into CASSSGQGAREKLFF.